This T cell receptor (beta chain) was sequenced in a study of identical twins. Addition of a universal primer site occurred through template switching, and cDNA carried unique molecular identifiers. TCRdb re-analysed the 5' RACE reads in MiXCR, keeping a single row per CDR3 protein. The sample holds 1.5 million to 2 million distinct CDR3 sequences; 32% are singletons and the top ten take around 0.3%. The CDR3 is 16 residues long. Germline V CDR1 and CDR2: SGHRS, YFSETQ. V dropped 1 base and J dropped 5; count of bases not matched to a gene: 10. This clonotype was observed a few times. In every case, the donor was a healthy Caucasian.

The gene calls are TRBV5-1 and TRBJ2-5; 8 bases align to TRBD2. The sample consisted of cord blood. The receptor comes from a newborn girl in good health. Here the CDR3 DNA reads TGCGCCAGCAGCTTGCTCGGGAGGGCCGCTGGGGAGACCCAGTACTTC. Its protein product is CASSLLGRAAGETQYF. Using reference TRBV5-1 and TRBJ2-5 for the parts outside the CDR3, the full variable domain is KAGVTQTPRYLIKTRGQQVTLSCSPISGHRSVSWYQQTPGQGLQFLFEYFSETQRNKGNFPGRFSGRQFSNSRSEMNVSTLELGDSALYLCASSLLGRAAGETQYFGPGTRLLVL.